The 27 T cell receptor beta chains reported below all come from one sample, sequenced in a study of shared clonotypes between healthy human individuals. Generated by immunoSEQ multiplex PCR, the TCRdb table keeps only in-frame clones and is missing some. The sample consists of about 2.4 million clones, around nine tenths of them appearing once. Sequencing was performed on naive CD4+ T cells sorted from blood. Subset specified: CD45RA+ positively selected. These receptors were collected from a man aged 18 to 30 in good health.

This chain's CDR3 is CASSGSTGGAYGYTF. Written as DNA, the CDR3 is TGCGCCAGCAGCGGTTCTACAGGGGGCGCGTATGGCTACACCTTC. The chain employs TRBV5-1 and TRBJ1-2; TRBD1 aligns across 9 bases. Trimming took 4 bases from V and 5 from J; bases not matched to a gene: 9. Germline loops: CDR1 SGHRS, CDR2 YFSETQ. The CDR3 runs to 15 residues.

V gene TRBV11-3 combines with J gene TRBJ2-1; 7 nucleotides align to TRBD1. With 5 bases clipped from V and 8 bases from J, the junction kept 9 bases outside the gene matches. This CDR3 comprises 14 residues. CDR1 and CDR2 from the germline V gene are SGHNT and YENEEA. DNA of the CDR3: TGTGCCAGCAGCGACCGGGACAGAAGGGATGAGCAGTTCTTC. It translates to CASSDRDRRDEQFF.

Concerning this clone: Other DNA sequences within the sample encode an identical CDR3. The V gene is TRBV6-5, the J gene TRBJ1-5; TRBD1 agrees at 10 bases. V shed 4 bases and J 1 base; nucleotides not matched to a gene: 4. Germline assignment: CDR1 MNHEY and CDR2 SVGAGI. This CDR3 is 16 amino acids long. The CDR3 DNA reads as TGTGCCAGCAGTTCCCGGGACAGGGGAAGCAATCAGCCCCAGCATTTT. This sequence encodes CASSSRDRGSNQPQHF.

Of note for this clone: This sample also contains other DNA sequences that code for the same CDR3. This chain joins TRBV30 and TRBJ1-1, with D unresolved. The CDR3 is 13 amino acids. Looked up from germline, CDR1 is GTSNPN and CDR2 is SVGIG (reference sequence). V lost 2 bases and J 2 bases, leaving 9 bases between the germline ends. CDR3 protein: CAWSRTGNTEAFF. The DNA of the CDR3 is TGTGCCTGGAGTCGGACGGGAAACACTGAAGCTTTCTTT.

In regard to this clone: A single base separates this from a much larger clone, so it may be a read error. Other DNA sequences of this sample code for an identical CDR3. V is TRBV7-2 and J is TRBJ2-2, with D unresolved. Germline assignment: CDR1 SGHTA and CDR2 FQGNSA. The CDR3 extends over 12 amino acids. Trimming removed 3 bases from V and 4 bases from J, with 3 bases in between. CDR3 DNA: TGTGCCAGCAGCTTGGGCACCGGGGAGCTGTTTTTT. Protein sequence: CASSLGTGELFF.

The rearrangement links TRBV30 to TRBJ1-1, with no clear D. Germline CDR1 GTSNPN, CDR2 SVGIG (reference sequence). The CDR3 contains 13 residues. The V and J ends lost 2 bases and 3 bases respectively, with 10 bases between them. The CDR3 DNA reads as TGTGCCTGGAGTTATAACTTCTACACTGAAGCTTTCTTT. Its translation is CAWSYNFYTEAFF.

The CDR3 protein is CASSWDTGVQREQFF. CDR3 DNA: TGCGCCAGCAGCTGGGATACCGGGGTTCAGAGGGAGCAGTTCTTC. This chain connects TRBV5-1 to TRBJ2-1, with a tentative D call TRBD2 (5 bases). The CDR3 is 15 amino acids. Looked up from germline, CDR1 is SGHRS and CDR2 is YFSETQ. V lost 3 bases and J 10 bases, leaving 20 bases between the germline ends.

The rearrangement joins TRBV18 to TRBJ2-2; no reliable D call. Trimming removed 1 base at V and 1 base at J, with 10 bases between. This CDR3 comprises 16 residues. The germline V gene encodes CDR1 KGHSH and CDR2 LQKENI. CDR3 sequence (DNA): TGTGCCAGCTCACCACGGGAAGAAAGGAACACCGGGGAGCTGTTTTTT. Protein sequence: CASSPREERNTGELFF. The complete variable domain, with remaining parts taken from reference TRBV18 and TRBJ2-2, reads NAGVMQNPRHLVRRRGQEARLRCSPMKGHSHVYWYRQLPEEGLKFMVYLQKENIIDESGMPKERFSAEFPKEGPSILRIQQVVRGDSAAYFCASSPREERNTGELFFGEGSRLTVL.

The CDR3 is CASSDGRQGRSPLHF. The CDR3 coding sequence is TGTGCCAGCAGTGACGGTCGGCAGGGGCGTTCACCCCTCCACTTT. This rearrangement joins TRBV6-1 to TRBJ1-6; weak D call: TRBD1 (6 bases). Trimming stripped 3 bases from V and 9 bases from J, with 15 bases between. CDR1 MNHNS and CDR2 SASEGT come from the germline V gene. The length of the CDR3 is 15 residues.

The CDR3 spells CASSLSTGGAEAFF. In nucleotides, the CDR3 is TGTGCCAGCAGCTTATCGACAGGGGGCGCTGAAGCTTTCTTT. The rearrangement uses TRBV11-2 and TRBJ1-1; 10 bases line up with TRBD1. V lost 2 bases to trimming and J lost 6 bases; unmatched junction nucleotides: 3. Germline assignment: CDR1 SGHAT and CDR2 FQNNGV. The CDR3 runs to 14 residues.

In its sample, this clone was seen a few times. At the DNA level, this CDR3 is encoded by other sequences in the same sample as well. V usage is TRBV7-9 and J usage is TRBJ1-5; no reliable D call. Trimming took off 4 bases at V and 7 bases at J, with 8 bases between the two ends. The CDR3 consists of 12 residues. CDR1 and CDR2 (germline): SEHNR, FQNEAQ (reference sequence). Here the CDR3 DNA reads TGTGCCAGCAGCTCACCTGGGCAGCCCCAGCATTTT. Protein: CASSSPGQPQHF.

Concerning this clone: The germline gene is not matched at one end of the junction; a read error may be the cause. This chain uses TRBV6-5 with TRBJ1-1; D is unresolved. The length of the CDR3 is 11 residues. Germline CDR1 is MNHEY and CDR2 is SVGAGI. CDR3 residues: CASSENSEAFF. Here the CDR3 DNA reads TGTGCCAGCAGTGAAAACAGTGAAGCTTTCTTT.

In the case of this clone: An end of the junction does not agree with germline; a read error may underlie this. The CDR3 loop reads CASSLGQRLDF. CDR3 in DNA: TGTGCCAGCAGCTTGGGGCAGAGACTTGACTTC. The rearrangement links TRBV5-4 to TRBJ2-5; D is unresolved. This CDR3 has 11 residues. Germline loops: CDR1 SGHNT, CDR2 YYREEE (reference sequence). Looking up the rest from reference TRBV5-4 and TRBJ2-5 gives the full variable domain: ETGVTQSPTHLIKTRGQQVTLRCSSQSGHNTVSWYQQALGQGPQFIFQYYREEENGRGNFPPRFSGLQFPNYSSELNVNALELDDSALYLCASSLGQRLDFGPGTRLLVL.

The V and J genes are TRBV28 and TRBJ2-7; D possibly uses TRBD1 or TRBD2 (5 bases each). Germline CDR1 and CDR2: MDHEN and SYDVKM. The CDR3 is made up of 12 amino acids. Trimming took 2 bases from V and 13 from J, leaving 15 bases between them. The CDR3, as DNA: TGTGCCAGCAGTTTAAGGGACCCCGAGATTTACTTC. This translates into CASSLRDPEIYF.

In its sample, this clone was seen a few times. V and J are TRBV7-9 and TRBJ2-7; D is undetermined. The CDR3 is made up of 14 amino acids. Trimming left V 5 bases short and J 3 bases short, with 14 bases between. Germline CDR1 and CDR2: SEHNR and FQNEAQ (reference sequence). The CDR3 loop is CASSPSPGSYEQYF. In DNA, the CDR3 is TGTGCCAGCAGCCCGTCGCCAGGAAGCTACGAGCAGTACTTC.

The chain recombines TRBV7-2 with TRBJ1-1; TRBD1 matches 7 bases. The germline V gene encodes CDR1 SGHTA and CDR2 FQGNSA. V dropped 6 bases and J dropped 3; count of bases not matched to a gene: 4. The CDR3 runs to 13 residues. The CDR3 DNA follows: TGTGCCAGCAGTTACGACAGGGACACTGAAGCTTTCTTT. Translating gives CASSYDRDTEAFF. Filled out from reference TRBV7-2 and TRBJ1-1, the complete variable domain reads GAGVSQSPSNKVTEKGKDVELRCDPISGHTALYWYRQSLGQGLEFLIYFQGNSAPDKSGLPSDRFSAERTGGSVSTLTIQRTQQEDSAVYLCASSYDRDTEAFFGQGTRLTVV.

The V call is TRBV4-3, the J call TRBJ1-2; D ambiguous. Per the germline V gene, CDR1 is LGHNA and CDR2 is YSLEER. The ends were cut back, 0 bases at V and 9 bases at J, with 11 bases in the middle. The CDR3 runs to 13 residues. The chain's CDR3 is CASSQDGLSRYTF. The CDR3 coding sequence is TGCGCCAGCAGCCAAGACGGACTATCTCGCTACACCTTC.

The V and J genes are TRBV2 and TRBJ1-4; D not resolved. Germline CDR1 is SNHLY and CDR2 is FYNNEI. The CDR3 is 14 amino acids. V was clipped by 4 bases and J by 8 bases, with 14 bases between them. CDR3 DNA sequence: TGTGCCAGCAGTGCGGGCAGGACGACGGAAAAACTGTTTTTT. Residues: CASSAGRTTEKLFF.

The chain uses TRBV5-6 and TRBJ2-3; 14 positions match TRBD2. Germline CDR1 is SGHDT and CDR2 is YYEEEE. Losses at the gene ends were 4 bases for V and 1 base for J; bases not matched to a gene: 5. The CDR3 is 17 amino acids. The CDR3 loop reads CASSQGLAGVGTDTQYF. The CDR3 nucleotides read TGTGCCAGCAGCCAGGGACTAGCGGGAGTGGGCACAGATACGCAGTATTTT.

The rearrangement links TRBV10-3 to TRBJ2-3; 13 bases fit TRBD2. Unmatched junction bases numbered 4, after V lost 5 bases and J lost 2 bases. CDR1 ENHRY and CDR2 SYGVKD come from the germline V gene. The CDR3 runs to 16 residues. The DNA for the CDR3 is TGTGCCATCAGTCTCGGACTAGCGGGGGACACAGATACGCAGTATTTT. It specifies CAISLGLAGDTDTQYF.

The chain has TRBV7-8 and TRBJ2-5; D is uncertain. CDR3 length: 13 amino acids. Germline lookup yields CDR1 SGHVS and CDR2 FQNEAQ. Trimming removed 1 base from V and 7 bases from J, with 10 bases in between. CDR3 sequence (DNA): TGTGCCAGCAGCTTAGAGCGCGATCTGACCCAGTACTTC. It yields the protein CASSLERDLTQYF.

The chain carries TRBV2 and TRBJ1-2; D may be TRBD1 (6 bases). The CDR3 has 14 residues. CDR1 and CDR2 (germline): SNHLY, FYNNEI. Trimming removed 7 bases from V and 4 bases from J, with 16 bases in between. The chain's CDR3 is CASMTAGVGYGYTF. The CDR3 DNA follows: TGTGCCAGCATGACGGCAGGGGTCGGCTATGGCTACACCTTC.

V usage is TRBV18 and J usage is TRBJ2-1; 10 nucleotides align to TRBD2. The ends lost 3 bases at V and 2 bases at J; junction bases unmatched: 7. The germline V gene has CDR1 KGHSH and CDR2 LQKENI. The CDR3 consists of 17 residues. The CDR3 nucleotides read TGTGCCAGCTCACCTCCTAGCGGGAGTATAGCCTACAATGAGCAGTTCTTC. It translates to CASSPPSGSIAYNEQFF.

The V call is TRBV9, the J call TRBJ2-6, with D perhaps being TRBD1 or TRBD2 (6 bases each). V shed 7 bases and J shed 0 bases, with 14 bases lying between them. CDR3 length: 16 residues. Germline V gene sequence: CDR1 SGDLS, CDR2 YYNGEE. The CDR3 sequence is CASGGGIFSGANVLTF. CDR3 in DNA: TGTGCCAGCGGAGGGGGGATATTCTCTGGGGCCAACGTCCTGACTTTC.

This CDR3 reads CAWTPDRVPLELFF. The CDR3 DNA follows: TGTGCCTGGACCCCGGACAGGGTTCCGTTGGAACTGTTTTTT. The chain joins TRBV30 to TRBJ1-4, with 8 positions matching TRBD1. The germline V gene has CDR1 GTSNPN and CDR2 SVGIG (reference sequence). V was pared by 4 bases and J by 12 bases, with 13 bases of the junction left unmatched. The CDR3 has 14 residues.

This clone was detected a few times. The chain couples TRBV19 to TRBJ1-5, with a weak D call TRBD1 (6 bases). Trimming took 4 bases from V and 6 from J, leaving 13 bases between them. Germline V gene data show CDR1 as LNHDA and CDR2 as SQIVND (reference sequence). The CDR3 extends over 14 amino acids. CDR3 in amino acids: CASSTSGEAQPQHF. The CDR3 nucleotides read TGTGCCAGTAGTACTTCAGGGGAGGCTCAGCCCCAGCATTTT.

The chain carries TRBV2 and TRBJ2-5, with D tentatively TRBD1 (5 bases). The DNA matches TRBJ2-7 better at its end, which makes the J call doubtful. The V gene's germline CDR1 is SNHLY and CDR2 FYNNEI. The CDR3 covers 14 residues. In DNA form, the CDR3 reads TGTGCCAGCAGTGGTCGACAGAAGTCCTACGAGCAGTACTTC. This translates into CASSGRQKSYEQYF.